The 21 T cell receptor beta chains reported below all come from one sample, sequenced in a study of shared clonotypes between healthy human individuals. Clones were sequenced by immunoSEQ multiplex PCR, and TCRdb holds only the in-frame ones, with some missing. The sample has more than 1,200,000 clones, approximately 98.5% seen once. Sequencing was carried out using naive CD4+ T cells sorted from blood. Subset of the sample: CD45RA+ positively selected. All receptors come from a man aged 25 to 45 in good health.

In this sample, this clone turned up once. The chain combines TRBV20-1 with TRBJ1-2, with D uncertain. Germline-derived CDR1 and CDR2 are DFQATT and SNEGSKA (reference sequence). Trimming shortened V by 6 bases and J by 4 bases, and 9 bases separated the two germline ends. The CDR3 sequence is 11 residues long. CDR3 DNA sequence: TGCAGTGCCGGGAAATTCTATGGCTACACCTTC. Its protein is CSAGKFYGYTF.

This clone came up once. This chain connects TRBV5-6 to TRBJ1-3, with unresolved D. V gave up 5 bases and J gave up 0 bases, with 18 bases separating them. The CDR3 covers 17 residues. CDR1 is SGHDT and CDR2 is YYEEEE in the germline V gene. The CDR3 loop reads CASSFRSGGFSGNTIYF. The CDR3 DNA reads TGTGCCAGCAGTTTTCGGAGTGGCGGCTTCTCTGGAAACACCATATATTTT. Supplemented by reference TRBV5-6 and TRBJ1-3, the full variable domain reads DAGVTQSPTHLIKTRGQQVTLRCSPKSGHDTVSWYQQALGQGPQFIFQYYEEEERQRGNFPDRFSGHQFPNYSSELNVNALLLGDSALYLCASSFRSGGFSGNTIYFGEGSWLTVV.

The V and J genes are TRBV9 and TRBJ2-5, with 10 positions matching TRBD1. Losses at the gene ends were 3 bases for V and 6 bases for J; bases not matched to a gene: 8. CDR3 length equals 15 residues. Per germline, CDR1 SGDLS and CDR2 YYNGEE. The CDR3 DNA sequence: TGTGCCAGCAGCGACGGAGGGGACAGGGGTCAGACCCAGTACTTC. It codes for CASSDGGDRGQTQYF.

This clone was seen once. V gene TRBV14 combines with J gene TRBJ2-1, with 8 bases fitting TRBD1. CDR3 size: 16 residues. Trimming cost V 3 bases and J 5 bases; bases outside gene matches: 9. Germline V CDR1 and CDR2: SGHDN, FVKESK. The CDR3 loop reads CASSQRQGAVNNEQFF. CDR3 sequence (DNA): TGTGCCAGCAGCCAGCGGCAGGGGGCCGTAAACAATGAGCAGTTCTTC.

As for this clone: The identical CDR3 is also encoded by other nucleotide sequences in the sample. The chain is built from TRBV18 and TRBJ2-1, with D perhaps TRBD1 or TRBD2 (5 bases each). Trimming pared 2 bases from V and 4 bases from J, leaving 9 bases between. This CDR3 has 14 residues. CDR1 is KGHSH and CDR2 is LQKENI in the germline V gene. The CDR3 loop reads CASSPGTDYNEQFF. The CDR3 DNA reads TGTGCCAGCTCACCAGGGACGGATTACAATGAGCAGTTCTTC.

This clone was seen once. V is TRBV5-4 and J is TRBJ2-3; TRBD2 matches 11 bases. The J segment lost 6 bases and the V segment lost 4 bases, leaving 10 bases of the junction unmatched. This CDR3 region has 16 residues. The germline V gene has CDR1 SGHNT and CDR2 YYREEE (reference sequence). Here the CDR3 DNA reads TGTGCCAGCAGCACGAGGACTAGCGGGTCTCCGGATACGCAGTATTTT. This translates into CASSTRTSGSPDTQYF.

This rearrangement joins TRBV10-3 to TRBJ2-3; TRBD1 is a possible D gene (6 bases). Germline V lookup: CDR1 ENHRY, CDR2 SYGVKD. CDR3 size: 19 residues. Trimming removed 4 bases from V and 2 bases from J, with 25 bases in between. Here the CDR3 reads CAISGLTGFRGTYTDTQYF. CDR3 DNA sequence: TGTGCCATCAGTGGGCTGACAGGTTTTCGTGGAACATACACAGATACGCAGTATTTT.

This sequence joins TRBV4-3 and TRBJ1-5; D might be TRBD1 (5 bases). Germline V gives CDR1 LGHNA, CDR2 YSLEER. The CDR3 is 16 residues long. Trimming removed 0 bases from V and 0 bases from J, with 9 bases in between. DNA of the CDR3: TGCGCCAGCAGCCAAGACAGGGTTAGTAGCAATCAGCCCCAGCATTTT. It is translated as CASSQDRVSSNQPQHF.

The chain carries TRBV6-4 and TRBJ1-5; D is unresolved. V was pared by 7 bases and J by 0 bases, with 13 bases between. This CDR3 has 15 amino acids. From germline, CDR1 is MRHNA and CDR2 SNTAGT. In DNA form, the CDR3 reads TGTGCCAGCAAAAGGGATCCCTTTAGCAATCAGCCCCAGCATTTT. Translated, it gives CASKRDPFSNQPQHF.

The chain carries TRBV4-3 and TRBJ2-2; D call uncertain. The germline V gene encodes CDR1 LGHNA and CDR2 YSLEER. This CDR3 comprises 13 residues. Trimming removed 4 bases from V and 4 bases from J, with 7 bases in between. CDR3 coding DNA: TGCGCCAGCAGCCTCTTTGGCACCGGGGAGCTGTTTTTT. Translation gives CASSLFGTGELFF.

This clone was counted once. V gene TRBV5-1 combines with J gene TRBJ1-2; D uncertain. Trimming removed 2 bases from V and 3 bases from J, with 8 bases in between. Germline lookup yields CDR1 SGHRS and CDR2 YFSETQ. The CDR3 contains 13 residues. The CDR3: CASSFRVDYGYTF. As DNA, the CDR3 is TGCGCCAGCAGCTTCCGGGTAGACTATGGCTACACCTTC.

The chain has TRBV11-3 and TRBJ2-2, with D possibly being TRBD1 or TRBD2 (5 bases each). The CDR3 length is 14 residues. Germline values: CDR1 SGHNT, CDR2 YENEEA. V gave up 1 base and J gave up 4 bases, with 7 bases separating them. The CDR3 bases are TGTGCCAGCAGCTTAGTCGGGGCCACCGGGGAGCTGTTTTTT. Its translation: CASSLVGATGELFF.

V is TRBV11-1 and J is TRBJ2-7; 10 bases are a match to TRBD2. Trimming cost V 5 bases and J 4 bases; bases outside gene matches: 8. There are 15 residues in the CDR3. Germline CDR1 SGHAT, CDR2 FQDESV (reference sequence). The CDR3 DNA reads TGTGCCAGCAGCCACTCGGCTAGCGGGAGTTACGAGCAGTACTTC. Encoded protein: CASSHSASGSYEQYF.

In DNA form, the CDR3 reads TGTGCCAGCAGCAAAGGGAGTCTGGGCTACAATGAGCAGTTCTTC. It translates to CASSKGSLGYNEQFF. The chain is built from TRBV21-1 and TRBJ2-1; the table calls TRBD2, which could not be checked here. TRBV21-1 is flagged as a pseudogene. The CDR3 runs to 15 residues.

V gene TRBV10-1 combines with J gene TRBJ1-1; 8 bases agree with TRBD1. The junction had 19 bases not matched to a gene; V was cut back by 10 bases and J by 3 bases. The CDR3 runs 17 residues. The germline gives CDR1 WNHNN, CDR2 SYGVQD (reference sequence). In DNA, the CDR3 is TGCGCCAACCCGACGGGACAGGACGACCCACTGGACACTGAAGCTTTCTTT. Its protein product is CANPTGQDDPLDTEAFF.

This rearrangement joins TRBV10-1 to TRBJ2-1, with TRBD2 identical over 7 bases. The CDR3 runs 14 residues. Looked up from germline, CDR1 is WNHNN and CDR2 is SYGVQD (reference sequence). Germline trimming cut 3 bases from V and 6 bases from J; bases unmatched to any gene: 5. CDR3: CASSDIGRGNEQFF. The CDR3 nucleotides read TGCGCCAGCAGTGATATAGGGAGGGGCAATGAGCAGTTCTTC.

CDR3 sequence reads: CASSYLGLGDTQYF. DNA for the CDR3: TGTGCCAGCAGTTACCTAGGTCTAGGGGATACGCAGTATTTT. The chain recombines TRBV6-5 with TRBJ2-3; D gene ambiguous. V was pared by 2 bases and J by 6 bases, with 12 bases between. Germline-derived CDR1 and CDR2 are MNHEY and SVGAGI. CDR3 length equals 14 residues.

This chain connects TRBV5-1 to TRBJ2-1, with no clear D. Germline V gene data show CDR1 as SGHRS and CDR2 as YFSETQ. Trimming left V 0 bases short and J 5 bases short, with 9 bases between. The CDR3 covers 14 residues. The CDR3 loop reads CASSLGPGDNEQFF. Here the CDR3 DNA reads TGCGCCAGCAGCTTGGGTCCTGGCGACAATGAGCAGTTCTTC. Full variable domain (rest looked up from reference TRBV5-1 and TRBJ2-1): KAGVTQTPRYLIKTRGQQVTLSCSPISGHRSVSWYQQTPGQGLQFLFEYFSETQRNKGNFPGRFSGRQFSNSRSEMNVSTLELGDSALYLCASSLGPGDNEQFFGPGTRLTVL.

V gene TRBV28 combines with J gene TRBJ1-4; perhaps TRBD1 as D (5 bases). The CDR3 has 14 amino acids. Germline V gene sequence: CDR1 MDHEN, CDR2 SYDVKM. The germline V and J ends were trimmed by 3 bases and 4 bases, with 9 bases remaining between them. CDR3 DNA sequence: TGTGCCAGCAGTTTTCGACAGATTAATGAAAAACTGTTTTTT. It specifies CASSFRQINEKLFF.

Worth noting for this clone: The same CDR3 is also encoded by other DNA sequences in this sample. V is TRBV6-1 and J is TRBJ2-7; D not certain. CDR3 length equals 11 residues. The V gene lost 4 bases and the J gene lost 4 bases, with 5 bases spanning the gap. CDR1 MNHNS and CDR2 SASEGT come from the germline V gene. The CDR3 region has the DNA TGTGCCAGCAGTGCGCCGTACGAGCAGTACTTC. Its protein is CASSAPYEQYF.

J is TRBJ2-1 and V is TRBV29-1; TRBD2 matches at 7 bases. Germline loops: CDR1 SQVTM, CDR2 ANQGSEA. V lost 6 bases to trimming and J lost 3 bases; unmatched junction nucleotides: 8. This CDR3 comprises 14 residues. The CDR3 is CSVAGLVNYNEQFF. For the CDR3, the DNA is TGCAGCGTAGCCGGACTAGTGAACTACAATGAGCAGTTCTTC.